These T cell receptor beta chains were read from a single sample in a study of blood T cell repertoires in COVID-19. Clones were sequenced by immunoSEQ multiplex PCR, and TCRdb holds only the in-frame ones, with some missing. The sample has 200,000 to 250,000 clones, around 80% seen once. The specimen was peripheral blood. The origin of the receptors is a woman aged 70 to 79 with acute or convalescent COVID-19. The CDR3 runs from the conserved cysteine through the conserved F or W. Each record gives: V gene, clone size, D gene, CDR3 length, J gene, CDR3 DNA, CDR3 protein. A D gene is named only where the DNA matches it firmly. Expanded clones get a size class; other rows say once, few or many, or leave the size out.

TRBV18	-	TRBD1	16	TRBJ2-3	TGTGCCAGCTCACCCCGAGACAGGGGAATCACAGATACGCAGTATTTT	CASSPRDRGITDTQYF
TRBV29-1	few	-	13	TRBJ1-1	TGCAGCGTTGAGAAAACAGAGAACACTGAAGCTTTCTTT	CSVEKTENTEAFF
TRBV7-9	-	-	15	TRBJ1-3	TGTGCCAGCAGCCAACGGACCACTAGCGGAAACACCATATATTTT	CASSQRTTSGNTIYF
TRBV9	-	-	15	TRBJ2-5	TGTGCCAGCAGCGTAGCAGGCAGGGGTGCGGAGACCCAGTACTTC	CASSVAGRGAETQYF
TRBV5-6	-	TRBD1	15	TRBJ1-6	TGTGCCAGCAGCCCCGACAGGGGAAGGATTTCACCCCTCCACTTT	CASSPDRGRISPLHF
TRBV5-1	-	-	14	TRBJ1-1	TGCGCCAGCACCCCTCCAGGGGCCCGAGGAGAAGCTTTCTTT	CASTPPGARGEAFF
TRBV11-2	-	-	19	TRBJ2-6	TGTGCCAGCAGCTTAGTAGGGGGAGAGAGGAGCTCTGGGGCCAACGTCCTGACTTTC	CASSLVGGERSSGANVLTF
TRBV10-3	-	TRBD1	15	TRBJ2-3	TGTGCCATCAGCCCGGGACAGATTAGCACAGATACGCAGTATTTT	CAISPGQISTDTQYF
TRBV24-1	-	TRBD1	17	TRBJ2-5	TGTGCCACCAGTGATACCTCCGGGACAGGGGGCAGAGAGACCCAGTACTTC	CATSDTSGTGGRETQYF
TRBV30	-	-	14	TRBJ2-1	TGTGCCTGGGGAGGCGGGCTTTATAACAATGAGCAGTTCTTC	CAWGGGLYNNEQFF
TRBV5-1	-	TRBD1	14	TRBJ2-3	TGCGCCAGCAGCTGGGACAGAAACACAGATACGCAGTATTTT	CASSWDRNTDTQYF
TRBV5-6	once	-	15	TRBJ2-7	TGTGCCAGCAGCTTGGCCGCGAGGATCTCCTACGAGCAGTACTTC	CASSLAARISYEQYF
TRBV7-7	-	-	15	TRBJ2-6	TGTGCCAGCAGCGTCGACAGCTCTGGGGCCAACGTCCTGACTTTC	CASSVDSSGANVLTF
TRBV13	-	-	14	TRBJ2-3	TGTGCCGGAGACCCGGGGTTGAGCACAGATACGCAGTATTTT	CAGDPGLSTDTQYF
TRBV3-1/TRBV3-2	-	TRBD2	17	TRBJ2-2	TGTGCCAGCAGCCAAGATAGCGGGGGGGCGAACACCGGGGAGCTGTTTTTT	CASSQDSGGANTGELFF